This TCR beta chain was documented in a study of PD-1 blockade in classical Hodgkin lymphoma. Whole-study findings and limits: Similar baseline diversity was found in complete responders and newly diagnosed patients. The study found that TCR diversity rose significantly by C4D1 in CD4+ but not CD8+ cells. What caused the repertoire differences, perhaps disease activity or prior therapy, remains undefined. At baseline, newly diagnosed patients reportedly showed less TCR diversity than healthy donors.

This clone was seen just once. Its target is not known. Time point in this sample: cycle 4 day 1 (C4D1), after 6 weeks of nivolumab. Every single patient, without exception, relapsed after autologous stem cell transplantation, and brentuximab vedotin exposure varied. Some clones are missing from TCRdb's copy, which holds only in-frame ones; the method was immunoSEQ multiplex PCR. The repertoire consists of 17,000 or so clones, with about 61% occurring once and the leading ten covering 6.5% to 9%. The TCR comes from a human donor with classical Hodgkin lymphoma. Sequencing was performed on peripheral blood mononuclear cells (PBMCs), taken before the fourth cycle of nivolumab.

CDR3 bases: TGTGCCACCAGCAGAACCCAGCGGGAGGGCCACGAGCAGTTCTTC. It translates to CATSRTQREGHEQFF. This sequence joins TRBV15 and TRBJ2-1, with 10 bases fitting TRBD2. Germline V lookup: CDR1 LNHNV, CDR2 YYDKDF (reference sequence). With 2 bases clipped from V and 10 bases from J, the junction kept 8 bases outside the gene matches. This CDR3 is 15 amino acids long.